This T cell receptor beta chain was retrieved from a study of cytotoxic CD8 clonotypes in ibrutinib-treated CLL. The CDR3 has 12 residues. Trimming took 0 bases from V and 6 from J, leaving 7 bases between them. Germline V CDR1 and CDR2: SGHRS, YFSETQ. Using immunoSEQ multiplex PCR, the repertoire was profiled, and TCRdb retains in-frame clones only, with some absent. The repertoire has tens of thousands of clones, 65% to 75% of them found once; the top ten carry 20% to 30%. The specimen comprised PBMCs, sampled before ibrutinib treatment. This TCR was recovered from a human donor with chronic lymphocytic leukemia. The chain is built from TRBV5-1 and TRBJ2-7; D ambiguous. The DNA for the CDR3 is TGCGCCAGCAGCTTGGAGGGTACCGAGCAGTACTTC. Residues: CASSLEGTEQYF.